This T cell receptor (beta chain) came from a study of blood T cell repertoires in COVID-19. Measured with immunoSEQ multiplex PCR; TCRdb has only the in-frame clones, and not every one. This table holds about 200,000 clones, roughly 84% found once. Recruited during active infection, patients (from Seattle) were subsequently followed longitudinally. CDR3 length: 16 amino acids. Trimming shortened V by 5 bases and J by 0 bases, and 11 bases separated the two germline ends. Germline V gene lookup returns CDR1 LNHDA and CDR2 SQIVND (reference sequence). This chain joins TRBV19 and TRBJ2-6, with D maybe TRBD1 (5 bases). This TCR was sampled from a man in his fifties with COVID-19, enrolled during active disease. The sample comprised peripheral blood. Written as DNA, the CDR3 is TGTGCCAGTAGTTCCCGTGGGGCCTCTGGGGCCAACGTCCTGACTTTC. Protein: CASSSRGASGANVLTF.